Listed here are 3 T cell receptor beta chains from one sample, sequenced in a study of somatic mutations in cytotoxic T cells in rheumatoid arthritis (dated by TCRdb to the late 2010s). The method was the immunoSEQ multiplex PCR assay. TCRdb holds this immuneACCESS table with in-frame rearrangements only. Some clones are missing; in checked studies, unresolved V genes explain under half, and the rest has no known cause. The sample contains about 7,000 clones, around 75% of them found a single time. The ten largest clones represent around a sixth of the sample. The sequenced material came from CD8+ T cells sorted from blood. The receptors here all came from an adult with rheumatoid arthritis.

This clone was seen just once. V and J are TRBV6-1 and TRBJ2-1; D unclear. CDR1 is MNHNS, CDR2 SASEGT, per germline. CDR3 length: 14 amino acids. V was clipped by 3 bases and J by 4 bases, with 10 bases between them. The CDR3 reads CASSDLISYNEQFF. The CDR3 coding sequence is TGTGCCAGCAGTGATTTAATTTCATACAATGAGCAGTTCTTC.

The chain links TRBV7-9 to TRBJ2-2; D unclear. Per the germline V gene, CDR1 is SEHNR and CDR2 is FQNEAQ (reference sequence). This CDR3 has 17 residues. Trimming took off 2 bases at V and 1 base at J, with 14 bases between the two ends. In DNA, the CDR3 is TGTGCCAGCAGCTTATTAAGGCAGGTTGGGAACACCGGGGAGCTGTTTTTT. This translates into CASSLLRQVGNTGELFF.

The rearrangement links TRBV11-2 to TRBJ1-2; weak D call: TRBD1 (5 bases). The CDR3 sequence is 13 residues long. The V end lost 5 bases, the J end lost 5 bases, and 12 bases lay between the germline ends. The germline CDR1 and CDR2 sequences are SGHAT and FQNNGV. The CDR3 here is CASSATGVYGYTF. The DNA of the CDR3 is TGTGCCAGCAGCGCTACAGGTGTATATGGCTACACCTTC.